These 26 T cell receptor beta chains were sequenced from one sample in a study of cytomegalovirus exposure and HLA in healthy donors. In the PCR, 60 Vbeta and 13 Jbeta primers were used. Assay used: immunoSEQ multiplex PCR; TCRdb lists only in-frame clones, some missing. In the table there are around 130,000 clones, about 80% of which are singletons. Specimen: PBMCs. Receptor source: a boy aged 2 to 10 in good health and CMV-seronegative.

This clone was seen only once. The V and J genes are TRBV2 and TRBJ1-2; D ambiguous. V was pared by 9 bases and J by 5 bases, with 13 bases between. The CDR3 length is 12 residues. Germline V gives CDR1 SNHLY, CDR2 FYNNEI. The CDR3 nucleotides are TGTGCCAGGCTGTCCCGCGAATATGGCTACACCTTC. This encodes CARLSREYGYTF.

This clone turned up a few times. At one of its ends the junction is not consistent with the germline gene, which may arise from a read error. The V call is TRBV7-9, the J call TRBJ1-4; 8 positions agree with TRBD1. This CDR3 region has 14 residues. Per germline, CDR1 SEHNR and CDR2 FQNEAQ (reference sequence). CDR3 protein: CSSSVTGAGEKLFF. As DNA, the CDR3 is TGTTCCAGCAGCGTGACAGGGGCGGGTGAAAAACTGTTTTTT.

This chain links TRBV21-1 with TRBJ2-7; the table's TRBD2 call for D was not verified on the DNA. TRBV21-1 is termed a pseudogene. The CDR3 spans 15 residues. The CDR3 loop is CASSPAGLARAEQYF. The CDR3, as DNA: TGTGCCAGCAGCCCGGCGGGACTAGCTCGGGCCGAGCAGTACTTC.

The chain carries TRBV7-9 and TRBJ2-7; a possible D gene is TRBD2 (5 bases). Germline V gives CDR1 SEHNR, CDR2 FQNEAQ (reference sequence). This CDR3 is 14 amino acids long. V gave up 1 base and J gave up 2 bases, with 9 bases separating them. For the CDR3, the DNA is TGTGCCAGCAGCTTAGGACCCGGGACCTACGAGCAGTACTTC. It codes for CASSLGPGTYEQYF.

As to this clone: This specimen includes other DNA sequences encoding the same CDR3. This rearrangement joins TRBV6-1 to TRBJ1-2; maybe TRBD1 (6 bases). Germline loops: CDR1 MNHNS, CDR2 SASEGT. Trimming stripped 1 base from V and 6 bases from J, with 18 bases between. The CDR3 runs 16 residues. The chain's CDR3 is CASSEDRGQNLNGYTF. Here the CDR3 DNA reads TGTGCCAGCAGTGAAGACCGCGGACAGAATCTCAATGGCTACACCTTC.

The chain links TRBV5-1 to TRBJ1-2, with TRBD1 matching 8 bases. J gave up 4 bases and V 0 bases, and 11 bases lay outside the gene matches. This CDR3 contains 17 residues. The germline CDR1 and CDR2 sequences are SGHRS and YFSETQ. In DNA, the CDR3 is TGCGCCAGCAGCTTGGGAGCAGGGGGCACCACTTCCTATGGCTACACCTTC. This sequence encodes CASSLGAGGTTSYGYTF.

The chain is built from TRBV9 and TRBJ2-2; 7 nucleotides align to TRBD1. The germline CDR1 and CDR2 sequences are SGDLS and YYNGEE. V was pared by 4 bases and J by 6 bases, with 9 bases of the junction left unmatched. The CDR3 consists of 15 residues. The CDR3 here is CASSTRQGRAGELFF. CDR3 DNA: TGTGCCAGCAGCACTCGACAGGGACGGGCCGGGGAGCTGTTTTTT.

This chain joins TRBV5-6 and TRBJ1-2, with a weak D call TRBD1 (6 bases). In germline, CDR1 is SGHDT, CDR2 YYEEEE. With 3 bases removed from V and 3 bases from J, the gap between germline ends came to 18 bases. CDR3 length: 16 residues. CDR3 residues: CASSSIIRGYDYGYTF. The DNA for the CDR3 is TGTGCCAGCAGCTCCATAATAAGGGGGTACGACTATGGCTACACCTTC.

The J gene is TRBJ1-3, the V gene TRBV5-1; D remains unclear. Germline V gene lookup returns CDR1 SGHRS and CDR2 YFSETQ. The CDR3 has 14 residues. V was cut by 4 bases and J by 1 base, with 9 bases left in between. The CDR3 reads CASSPRLSGNTIYF. In nucleotides, the CDR3 is TGCGCCAGCAGCCCTCGTCTATCTGGAAACACCATATATTTT.

This clone was counted only a few times. The genes are TRBV6-4 and TRBJ2-3; a weak D match, TRBD1 (6 bases). This CDR3 is built from 14 residues. Germline V gene sequence: CDR1 MRHNA, CDR2 SNTAGT. V was pared by 2 bases and J by 4 bases, with 10 bases between. The CDR3 coding sequence is TGTGCCAGCAGTGACGGGCAGGGGTCAGATACGCAGTATTTT. Amino acid sequence: CASSDGQGSDTQYF.

The DNA of the CDR3 is TGTGCCAGCACCTCTGAGGGCGGGAGAAGCACAGATACGCAGTATTTT. This translates into CASTSEGGRSTDTQYF. The V and J genes are TRBV7-8 and TRBJ2-3, with 7 positions matching TRBD2. The germline CDR1 and CDR2 sequences are SGHVS and FQNEAQ. This CDR3 has 16 residues. Trimming removed 7 bases from V and 0 bases from J; junction bases left unmatched: 10.

The chain carries TRBV19 and TRBJ1-1, with D possibly being TRBD1 (6 bases). V shed 6 bases and J shed 10 bases, with 18 bases lying between them. Germline V CDR1 and CDR2: LNHDA, SQIVND (reference sequence). The CDR3 covers 13 residues. The CDR3 coding sequence is TGTGCCAGTAGGGGGGCGGGCCGACTAAGAGCTTTCTTT. Translated, it gives CASRGAGRLRAFF.

The genes are TRBV5-1 and TRBJ1-2; D gene uncertain. Trimming stripped 2 bases from V and 11 bases from J, with 19 bases between. This CDR3 region has 14 residues. The germline CDR1 and CDR2 sequences are SGHRS and YFSETQ. CDR3 protein: CASSFEGSFRGYTF. The CDR3 DNA is TGCGCCAGCAGCTTCGAGGGATCGTTTCGAGGTTACACCTTC. Full variable domain (missing parts from reference TRBV5-1 and TRBJ1-2): KAGVTQTPRYLIKTRGQQVTLSCSPISGHRSVSWYQQTPGQGLQFLFEYFSETQRNKGNFPGRFSGRQFSNSRSEMNVSTLELGDSALYLCASSFEGSFRGYTFGSGTRLTVV.

The gene calls are TRBV19 and TRBJ1-1, with 9 bases identical to TRBD1. J lost 2 bases, V lost 5 bases, and 6 bases had no gene match. Germline V lookup: CDR1 LNHDA, CDR2 SQIVND (reference sequence). The CDR3 is 15 residues long. CDR3 loop: CASSFRQGDNTEAFF. As DNA, the CDR3 is TGTGCCAGTAGTTTTCGACAGGGGGATAACACTGAAGCTTTCTTT.

This chain joins TRBV5-1 and TRBJ1-2; the match to TRBD1 covers 9 bases. V trimming: 4 bases; J trimming: 4 bases; junction bases outside the gene matches: 14. The CDR3 has 17 amino acids. Germline CDR1 and CDR2: SGHRS and YFSETQ. This CDR3 is CASSQKSPGQGSYGYTF. In DNA form, the CDR3 reads TGCGCCAGCAGCCAAAAATCTCCGGGACAGGGAAGCTATGGCTACACCTTC.

V usage is TRBV18 and J usage is TRBJ2-5; maybe TRBD2 (6 bases). The CDR3 sequence is 14 residues long. The V gene's germline CDR1 is KGHSH and CDR2 LQKENI. Deletions cut 4 bases from V and 4 bases from J, with 13 bases between. The CDR3 sequence is CASSRRAGGETQYF. CDR3 in DNA: TGTGCCAGCTCACGGAGGGCCGGTGGAGAGACCCAGTACTTC.

The sample holds a few counts of this clone. This chain joins TRBV20-1 and TRBJ1-2, with TRBD1 identical over 7 bases. The junction had 2 bases not matched to a gene; V was cut back by 4 bases and J by 6 bases. The V gene's germline CDR1 is DFQATT and CDR2 SNEGSKA (reference sequence). The CDR3 runs to 11 residues. The CDR3 here is CSAKGAHGYTF. CDR3 nucleotides: TGCAGTGCTAAGGGGGCTCATGGCTACACCTTC.

The chain couples TRBV10-1 to TRBJ1-2; D is unclear. Germline V CDR1 and CDR2: WNHNN, SYGVQD (reference sequence). The V end lost 3 bases, the J end lost 1 base, and 3 bases lay between the germline ends. The CDR3 extends over 12 amino acids. This CDR3 reads CASSDNNYGYTF. In nucleotides, the CDR3 is TGCGCCAGCAGTGACAATAACTATGGCTACACCTTC.

The chain couples TRBV27 to TRBJ1-3, with TRBD1 as a possible D gene (6 bases). The CDR3 is made up of 21 amino acids. Germline V gene sequence: CDR1 MNHEY, CDR2 SMNVEV (reference sequence). V dropped 5 bases and J dropped 0 bases, with 29 bases sitting between them. CDR3 region: CASSPNDLRDTSLRSGNTIYF. In nucleotides, the CDR3 is TGTGCCAGCAGTCCCAACGACTTGAGGGACACCAGCCTTCGCTCTGGAAACACCATATATTTT.

This clone was seen a few times. This sequence joins TRBV27 and TRBJ1-5, with D maybe TRBD1 (6 bases). The V end lost 2 bases, the J end lost 0 bases, and 14 bases lay between the germline ends. This CDR3 has 17 residues. CDR1 and CDR2 from the germline V gene are MNHEY and SMNVEV (reference sequence). The CDR3 sequence: CASSLSQGLNSNQPQHF. DNA of the CDR3: TGTGCCAGCAGTTTAAGTCAGGGGCTAAATAGCAATCAGCCCCAGCATTTT.

The count of this clone is one. The gene calls are TRBV7-6 and TRBJ1-4, with 9 bases lining up with TRBD1. The CDR3 consists of 14 residues. From germline, CDR1 is SGHVS and CDR2 FNYEAQ. V shed 1 base, J shed 9 bases, and the junction held 3 bases outside the gene matches. CDR3 amino acids: CASSLEGQGQKLFF. In DNA form, the CDR3 reads TGTGCCAGCAGCTTAGAGGGACAGGGCCAAAAACTGTTTTTT. Based on the CDR3 plus reference TRBV7-6 and TRBJ1-4, the full variable domain is GAGVSQSPRYKVTKRGQDVALRCDPISGHVSLYWYRQALGQGPEFLTYFNYEAQQDKSGLPNDRFSAERPEGSISTLTIQRTEQRDSAMYRCASSLEGQGQKLFFGSGTQLSVL.

The V and J genes are TRBV5-1 and TRBJ1-1; TRBD1 is a possible D gene (5 bases). Germline V lookup: CDR1 SGHRS, CDR2 YFSETQ. CDR3 size: 14 residues. The V and J ends lost 4 bases and 1 base respectively, with 11 bases between them. Here the CDR3 reads CASSPTGQNTEAFF. The DNA of the CDR3 is TGCGCCAGCAGCCCTACCGGACAGAACACTGAAGCTTTCTTT.

This clone was counted a few times. The chain recombines TRBV19 with TRBJ2-2; D is ambiguous. Trimming shortened V by 5 bases and J by 0 bases, and 7 bases separated the two germline ends. CDR3 length equals 14 residues. The germline V gene encodes CDR1 LNHDA and CDR2 SQIVND (reference sequence). The CDR3 reads CASSPTANTGELFF. The DNA for the CDR3 is TGTGCCAGTAGTCCAACAGCGAACACCGGGGAGCTGTTTTTT.

There are a few counts of this clone. The chain carries TRBV6-4 and TRBJ2-3; 7 positions match TRBD2. Per germline, CDR1 MRHNA and CDR2 SNTAGT. V was clipped by 5 bases and J by 2 bases; unmatched bases: 7. This CDR3 comprises 15 residues. DNA of the CDR3: TGTGCCAGCAGTCCCGGGACTACCGACACAGATACGCAGTATTTT. This sequence encodes CASSPGTTDTDTQYF.

The rearrangement joins TRBV6-5 to TRBJ1-5; 7 nucleotides align to TRBD1. Germline lookup yields CDR1 MNHEY and CDR2 SVGAGI. The CDR3 runs to 15 residues. V was clipped by 6 bases and J by 6 bases; unmatched bases: 11. The CDR3 protein is CASSPQGVLSQPQHF. CDR3 coding DNA: TGTGCCAGCAGCCCGCAGGGGGTATTGAGTCAGCCCCAGCATTTT.

V usage is TRBV5-6 and J usage is TRBJ1-3, with 9 bases that match TRBD1. Germline CDR1 is SGHDT and CDR2 is YYEEEE. Trimming removed 4 bases from V and 11 bases from J; junction bases left unmatched: 19. This CDR3 region has 17 residues. The DNA of the CDR3 is TGTGCCAGCAGCCAACTCGGAAACCGGGACAGGGAAAAGGCCATATATTTT. It encodes CASSQLGNRDREKAIYF.